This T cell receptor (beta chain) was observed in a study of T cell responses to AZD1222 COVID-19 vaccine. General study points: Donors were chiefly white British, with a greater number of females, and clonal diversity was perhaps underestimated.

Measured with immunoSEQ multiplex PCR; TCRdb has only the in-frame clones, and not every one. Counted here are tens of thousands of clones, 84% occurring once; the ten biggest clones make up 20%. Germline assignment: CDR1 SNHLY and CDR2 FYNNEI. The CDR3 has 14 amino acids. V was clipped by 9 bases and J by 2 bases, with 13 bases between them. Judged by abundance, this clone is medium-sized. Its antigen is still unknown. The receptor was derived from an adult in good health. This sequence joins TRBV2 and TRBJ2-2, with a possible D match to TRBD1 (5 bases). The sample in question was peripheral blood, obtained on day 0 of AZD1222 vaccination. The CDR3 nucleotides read TGTGCCAGTACTCAGACAGACAACACCGGGGAGCTGTTTTTT. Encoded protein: CASTQTDNTGELFF.